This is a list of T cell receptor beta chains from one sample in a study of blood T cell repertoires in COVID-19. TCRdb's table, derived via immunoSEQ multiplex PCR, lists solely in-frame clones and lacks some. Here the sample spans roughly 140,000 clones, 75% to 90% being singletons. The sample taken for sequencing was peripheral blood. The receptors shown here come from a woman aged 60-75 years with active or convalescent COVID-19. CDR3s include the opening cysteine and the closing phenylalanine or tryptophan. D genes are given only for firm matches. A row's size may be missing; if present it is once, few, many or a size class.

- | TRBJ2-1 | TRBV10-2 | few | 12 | CASSESRGEQFF | TGCGCCAGCAGTGAGTCCAGAGGTGAGCAGTTCTTC
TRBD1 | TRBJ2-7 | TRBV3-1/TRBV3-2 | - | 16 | CASSHQSDRGSSEQYF | TGTGCCAGCAGCCACCAATCGGACAGGGGATCTTCCGAGCAGTACTTC
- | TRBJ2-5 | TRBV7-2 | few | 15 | CASSLGQSYQETQYF | TGTGCCAGCAGCTTAGGGCAGTCGTACCAAGAGACCCAGTACTTC
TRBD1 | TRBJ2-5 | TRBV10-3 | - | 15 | CAISVGTGGFETQYF | TGTGCCATCAGTGTGGGGACAGGGGGCTTTGAGACCCAGTACTTC
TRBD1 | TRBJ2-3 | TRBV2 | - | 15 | CASSGQGPSTDTQYF | TGTGCCAGCAGTGGACAGGGGCCGAGCACAGATACGCAGTATTTT
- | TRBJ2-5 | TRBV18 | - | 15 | CASSPLKGGQETQYF | TGTGCCAGCTCACCACTGAAGGGAGGCCAAGAGACCCAGTACTTC
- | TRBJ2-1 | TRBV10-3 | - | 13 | CAISKAGIGEQFF | TGTGCCATCAGTAAAGCGGGTATCGGTGAGCAGTTCTTC
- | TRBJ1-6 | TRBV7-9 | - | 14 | CASSLGHYNSPLHF | TGTGCCAGCAGCTTAGGACATTATAATTCACCCCTCCACTTT
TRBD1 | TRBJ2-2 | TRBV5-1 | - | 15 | CASSLSQGAGGELFF | TGCGCCAGCAGCTTGAGTCAGGGGGCCGGCGGGGAGCTGTTTTTT
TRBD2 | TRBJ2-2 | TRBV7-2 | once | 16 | CASSLSGGPNTGELFF | TGTGCCAGCAGCTTAAGCGGGGGGCCGAACACCGGGGAGCTGTTTTTT
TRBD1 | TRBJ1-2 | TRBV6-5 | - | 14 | CASSYSGQGAGYTF | TGTGCCAGCAGTTACTCGGGACAGGGGGCAGGCTACACCTTC
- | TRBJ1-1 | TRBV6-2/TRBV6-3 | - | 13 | CASSYRGNTEAFF | TGTGCCAGCAGTTACCGGGGGAACACTGAAGCTTTCTTT
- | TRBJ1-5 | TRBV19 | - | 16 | CASSEAGGGGNQPQHF | TGTGCCAGTAGTGAGGCGGGGGGCGGAGGCAATCAGCCCCAGCATTTT
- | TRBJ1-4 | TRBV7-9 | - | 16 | CASSLISGATNEKLFF | TGTGCCAGCAGCTTAATTTCGGGGGCAACTAATGAAAAACTGTTTTTT
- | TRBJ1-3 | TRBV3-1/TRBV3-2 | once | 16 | CASSQDSGGSGNTIYF | TGTGCCAGCAGCCAAGATTCGGGGGGCAGTGGAAACACCATATATTTT
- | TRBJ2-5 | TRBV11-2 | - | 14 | CASSLGSGAETQYF | TGTGCCAGCAGCTTAGGATCAGGGGCAGAGACCCAGTACTTC
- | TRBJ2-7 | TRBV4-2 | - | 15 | CASSLESTRGYEQYF | TGTGCCAGCAGCCTGGAGTCCACCCGGGGCTACGAGCAGTACTTC
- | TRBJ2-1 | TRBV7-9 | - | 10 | CASSLDKQFF | TGTGCCAGCAGCTTAGATAAGCAGTTCTTC
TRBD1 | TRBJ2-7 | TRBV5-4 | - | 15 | CASSSWTGGGYEQYF | TGTGCCAGCAGCTCCTGGACAGGGGGAGGCTACGAGCAGTACTTC
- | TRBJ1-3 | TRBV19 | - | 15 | CASSTRGTSGNTIYF | TGTGCCAGTAGTACCAGGGGTACCTCTGGAAACACCATATATTTT
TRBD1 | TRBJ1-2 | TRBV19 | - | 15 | CASTGRGRLFDGYTF | TGTGCCAGTACGGGCAGGGGGCGCTTGTTTGATGGCTACACCTTC
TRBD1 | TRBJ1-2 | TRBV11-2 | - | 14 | CASSSGTGVEGYTF | TGTGCCAGCAGCTCAGGGACAGGGGTCGAGGGCTACACCTTC
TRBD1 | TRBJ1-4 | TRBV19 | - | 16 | CASSGGQGATNEKLFF | TGTGCCAGTAGTGGGGGACAGGGGGCAACTAATGAAAAACTGTTTTTT
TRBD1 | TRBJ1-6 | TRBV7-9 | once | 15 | CASSLRDSYNSPLHF | TGTGCCAGCAGCCTCCGGGACAGCTATAATTCACCCCTCCACTTT
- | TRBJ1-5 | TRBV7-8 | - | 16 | CASSLSGRGHNQPQHF | TGTGCCAGCAGCTTATCGGGAAGAGGGCACAATCAGCCCCAGCATTTT
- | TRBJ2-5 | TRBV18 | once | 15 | CASSPLEGLEETQYF | TGTGCCAGCTCACCGCTGGAGGGATTGGAAGAGACCCAGTACTTC
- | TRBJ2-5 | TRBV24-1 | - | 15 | CATSDGPHARETQYF | TGTGCCACCAGTGATGGGCCCCACGCCAGGGAGACCCAGTACTTC
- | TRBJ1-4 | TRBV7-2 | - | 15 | CASSSIQGGNEKLFF | TGTGCCAGCAGCTCAATACAGGGCGGTAATGAAAAACTGTTTTTT
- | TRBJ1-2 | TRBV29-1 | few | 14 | CSVFTTARGSGYTF | TGCAGCGTTTTTACTACGGCCAGGGGCAGCGGCTACACCTTC
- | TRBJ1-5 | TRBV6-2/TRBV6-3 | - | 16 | CASNPTLWGRNQPQHF | TGTGCCAGCAACCCCACGTTGTGGGGCCGCAATCAGCCCCAGCATTTT
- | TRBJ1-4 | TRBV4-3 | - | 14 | CASSQDAGDEKLFF | TGCGCCAGCAGCCAAGATGCGGGCGATGAAAAACTGTTTTTT
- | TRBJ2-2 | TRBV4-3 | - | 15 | CASSQEGARTGELFF | TGCGCCAGCAGCCAAGAGGGGGCGCGGACCGGGGAGCTGTTTTTT
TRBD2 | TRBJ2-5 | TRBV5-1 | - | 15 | CASSLRGLAGKTQYF | TGCGCCAGCAGCTTGAGGGGACTAGCTGGCAAGACCCAGTACTTC
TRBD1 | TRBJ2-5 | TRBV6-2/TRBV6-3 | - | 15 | CASSSGTGVTETQYF | TGTGCCAGCAGTTCGGGGACAGGGGTTACGGAGACCCAGTACTTC
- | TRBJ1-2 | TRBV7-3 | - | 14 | CASSLLGAGDGYTF | TGTGCCAGCAGCCTTCTCGGGGCAGGGGACGGCTACACCTTC
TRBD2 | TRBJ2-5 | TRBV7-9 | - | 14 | CAASLAGASETQYF | TGTGCCGCGAGCCTAGCGGGGGCTTCAGAGACCCAGTACTTC